Each of the 12 T cell receptor beta chains below was sequenced from the same sample in a study of CD8+CD57+ T cells in acquired aplastic anemia. Genomic DNA acted as the template from which TCR beta VDJ combination and CDR3 sequence profiling were carried out. In TCRdb, the reads were re-called with MiXCR into one record per CDR3 protein. The data hold more than 250,000 distinct CDR3 sequences, with approximately 56% observed a single time. Sequences were obtained from sorted CD4+, CD8+, or CD8+CD57+ T cells (not recorded which) from PBMCs. These receptors all come from a human donor with severe aplastic anemia or a healthy control (not recorded which).

Concerning this clonotype itself: A read error may account for a junction end that differs from germline. V usage is TRBV4-1 and J usage is TRBJ2-6; 9 bases agree with TRBD2. This CDR3 spans 16 amino acids. Per germline, CDR1 MGHRA and CDR2 YSYEKL. Written as DNA, the CDR3 is TGCGCCAGCAGTCAAGCGGGGGGCTCTGGGGCCAACGTCCTGACTTTC. Translated: CASSQAGGSGANVLTF.

This clonotype has a handful of counts. A clone one base away is much larger, so this may be a read error. The chain has TRBV7-3 and TRBJ1-6; 9 bases match TRBD1. V was pared by 5 bases and J by 7 bases, with 3 bases of the junction left unmatched. CDR1 SGHTA and CDR2 FQGTGA come from the germline V gene. The CDR3 loop spans 14 amino acids. In DNA, the CDR3 is TGTGCCAGCAGCCAGGGGACAGGGAATTCACCCCTCCACTTT. This codes for CASSQGTGNSPLHF.

The table lists this clonotype with a count of one. CDR3 in amino acids: CASSAGPAATNEKLFF. In nucleotides, the CDR3 is TGTGCCAGCAGCGCAGGACCGGCCGCAACTAATGAAAAACTGTTTTTT. V and J are TRBV7-3 and TRBJ1-4; D is unresolved. CDR3 length equals 16 residues. CDR1 is SGHTA, CDR2 FQGTGA, per germline. V was pared by 5 bases and J by 0 bases, with 13 bases between.

At least ten counts were recorded for this clonotype. V usage is TRBV2 and J usage is TRBJ2-7; 7 positions agree with TRBD1. Germline V CDR1 and CDR2: SNHLY, FYNNEI. The junction had 13 bases not matched to a gene; V was cut back by 8 bases and J by 3 bases. The CDR3 spans 15 residues. The CDR3 DNA reads TGTGCCAGCCGTAGGACAGGTGGACTGAACTACGAGCAGTACTTC. Its translation is CASRRTGGLNYEQYF.

The rearrangement links TRBV28 to TRBJ1-5; a possible D gene is TRBD1 (6 bases). Trimming stripped 5 bases from V and 0 bases from J, with 14 bases between. Germline CDR1 is MDHEN and CDR2 is SYDVKM. The CDR3 spans 16 residues. The CDR3 DNA reads as TGTGCCAGCAGTGTGGGCAGGGGTAGTAGCAATCAGCCCCAGCATTTT. Translated: CASSVGRGSSNQPQHF.

About this clonotype itself: Germline and junction disagree at one end, which may indicate a read error. J is TRBJ1-3 and V is TRBV28; 7 nucleotides align to TRBD1. Germline V CDR1 and CDR2: MDHEN, SYDVKM. This CDR3 region has 14 residues. CDR3: CASVSGGSGNTTYF. DNA for the CDR3: TGTGCCAGCGTCTCAGGGGGTTCTGGAAACACCACATATTTT. Full variable domain (outside the CDR3, taken from reference TRBV28 and TRBJ1-3): DVKVTQSSRYLVKRTGEKVFLECVQDMDHENMFWYRQDPGLGLRLIYFSYDVKMKEKGDIPEGYSVSREKKERFSLILESASTNQTSMYLCASVSGGSGNTTYFGEGSWLTVV.

This clonotype has just a few counts. The chain uses TRBV7-2 and TRBJ2-5; D unclear. The CDR3 consists of 13 residues. Trimming cost V 1 base and J 3 bases, with 6 bases left between them. Germline CDR1 reads SGHTA; CDR2 reads FQGNSA. The CDR3 DNA sequence: TGTGCCAGCAGCTTAGTCAACGAAGAGACCCAGTACTTC. Translating gives CASSLVNEETQYF.

This rearrangement joins TRBV5-1 to TRBJ2-2; the D is unclear. V was shortened by 0 bases and J by 1 base, with 4 bases between the two germline ends. CDR1 is SGHRS and CDR2 is YFSETQ in the germline V gene. The CDR3 is made up of 14 amino acids. The CDR3 coding sequence is TGCGCCAGCAGCTTGGCCGTGAACACCGGGGAGCTGTTTTTT. Translation: CASSLAVNTGELFF.

The chain is built from TRBV20-1 and TRBJ1-2; the D gene is possibly TRBD1 (5 bases). This CDR3 is built from 14 residues. The germline CDR1 and CDR2 sequences are DFQATT and SNEGSKA (reference sequence). Trimming pared 3 bases from V and 4 bases from J, leaving 15 bases between. The CDR3 DNA reads as TGCAGTGCTAGGGACAATTCCCCACGCTATGGCTACACCTTC. Its protein product is CSARDNSPRYGYTF.

This clonotype was detected ten times or more. This sequence joins TRBV6-5 and TRBJ2-5; D uncertain. CDR3 length: 11 residues. Germline V CDR1 and CDR2: MNHEY, SVGAGI. Trimming removed 3 bases at V and 4 bases at J, with 3 bases between. CDR3 protein: CASSYTETQYF. CDR3 coding DNA: TGTGCCAGCAGTTATACAGAGACCCAGTACTTC.

The table lists this clonotype with many counts. The genes are TRBV6-5 and TRBJ1-1; 9 nucleotides align to TRBD1. J was trimmed by 5 bases and V by 6 bases; bases with no gene match: 7. Germline CDR1 and CDR2: MNHEY and SVGAGI. The CDR3 spans 14 residues. The CDR3 here is CASSWSTGGTEAFF. CDR3 nucleotide sequence: TGTGCCAGCAGCTGGTCGACAGGGGGAACTGAAGCTTTCTTT.

The CDR3 DNA reads as TGTGCCAGCAGCGCGGATAACAGGGGGTCTAGCTCTGGAAACACCATATATTTT. Protein product: CASSADNRGSSSGNTIYF. The chain is built from TRBV7-3 and TRBJ1-3; 8 bases map to TRBD1. J lost 0 bases, V lost 5 bases, and 12 bases had no gene match. CDR3 length equals 18 residues. CDR1 is SGHTA, CDR2 FQGTGA, per germline.